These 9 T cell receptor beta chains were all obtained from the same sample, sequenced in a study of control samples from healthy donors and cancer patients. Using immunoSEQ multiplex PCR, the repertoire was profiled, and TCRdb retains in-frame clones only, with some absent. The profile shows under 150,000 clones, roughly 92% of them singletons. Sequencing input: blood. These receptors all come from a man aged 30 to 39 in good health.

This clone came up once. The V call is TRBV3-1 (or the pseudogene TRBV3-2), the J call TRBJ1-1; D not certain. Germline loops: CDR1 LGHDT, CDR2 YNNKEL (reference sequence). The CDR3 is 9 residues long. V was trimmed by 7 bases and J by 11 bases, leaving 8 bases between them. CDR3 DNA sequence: TGTGCCAGCATCCGCCGGGCTTTCTTT. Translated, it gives CASIRRAFF.

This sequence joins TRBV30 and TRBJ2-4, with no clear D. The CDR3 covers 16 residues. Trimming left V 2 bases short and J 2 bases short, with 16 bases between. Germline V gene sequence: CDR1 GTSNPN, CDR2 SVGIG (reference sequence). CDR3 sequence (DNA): TGTGCCTGGAGTCCAAGGATCGTGGGGACCAAAAACATTCAGTACTTC. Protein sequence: CAWSPRIVGTKNIQYF. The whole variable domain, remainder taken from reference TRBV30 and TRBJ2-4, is SQTIHQWPATLVQPVGSPLSLECTVEGTSNPNLYWYRQAAGRGLQLLFYSVGIGQISSEVPQNLSASRPQDRQFILSSKKLLLSDSGFYLCAWSPRIVGTKNIQYFGAGTRLSVL.

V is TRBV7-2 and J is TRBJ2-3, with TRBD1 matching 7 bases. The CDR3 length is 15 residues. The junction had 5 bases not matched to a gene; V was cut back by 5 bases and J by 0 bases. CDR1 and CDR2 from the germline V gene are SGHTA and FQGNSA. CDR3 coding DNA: TGTGCCAGCAGCCTCTACAGGGGCAGCACAGATACGCAGTATTTT. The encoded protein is CASSLYRGSTDTQYF.

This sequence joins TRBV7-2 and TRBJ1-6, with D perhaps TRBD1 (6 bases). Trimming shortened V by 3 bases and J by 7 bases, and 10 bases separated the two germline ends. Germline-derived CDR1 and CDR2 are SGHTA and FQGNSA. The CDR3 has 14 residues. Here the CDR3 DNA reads TGTGCCAGCAGCTTCCAGGGGCGGAATTCACCCCTCCACTTT. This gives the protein CASSFQGRNSPLHF.

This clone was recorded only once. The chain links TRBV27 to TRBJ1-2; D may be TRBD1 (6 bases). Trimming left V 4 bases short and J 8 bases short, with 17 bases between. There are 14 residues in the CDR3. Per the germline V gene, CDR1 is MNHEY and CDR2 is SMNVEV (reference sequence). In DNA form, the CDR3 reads TGTGCCAGCAGTTCATTAACAGGGTTAAGGGGCTACACCTTC. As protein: CASSSLTGLRGYTF.

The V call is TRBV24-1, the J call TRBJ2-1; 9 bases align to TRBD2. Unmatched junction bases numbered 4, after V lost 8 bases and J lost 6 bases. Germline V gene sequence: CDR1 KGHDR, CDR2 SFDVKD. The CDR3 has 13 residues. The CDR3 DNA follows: TGTGCCACCACGAGCGGGAGGTCCAATGAGCAGTTCTTC. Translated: CATTSGRSNEQFF.

As DNA, the CDR3 is TGTGCCAGCAGCCCCCTCCCGGGACAGGGTAACTCAGGAAACACCATATATTTT. This translates into CASSPLPGQGNSGNTIYF. The chain recombines TRBV7-9 with TRBJ1-3; TRBD1 agrees at 9 bases. Per the germline V gene, CDR1 is SEHNR and CDR2 is FQNEAQ (reference sequence). Trimming took 5 bases from V and 4 from J; bases not matched to a gene: 15. CDR3 length equals 18 residues. Complete variable domain (other parts from reference TRBV7-9 and TRBJ1-3): DTGVSQNPRHKITKRGQNVTFRCDPISEHNRLYWYRQTLGQGPEFLTYFQNEAQLEKSRLLSDRFSAERPKGSFSTLEIQRTEQGDSAMYLCASSPLPGQGNSGNTIYFGEGSWLTVV.

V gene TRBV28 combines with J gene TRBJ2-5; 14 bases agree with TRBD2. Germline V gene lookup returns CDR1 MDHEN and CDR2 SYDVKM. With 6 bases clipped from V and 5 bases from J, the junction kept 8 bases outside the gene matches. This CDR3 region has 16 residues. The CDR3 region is CASSLLTSGRGETQYF. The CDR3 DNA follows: TGTGCCAGCAGCCTGTTGACTAGCGGGAGGGGCGAGACCCAGTACTTC. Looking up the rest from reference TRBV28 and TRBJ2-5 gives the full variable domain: DVKVTQSSRYLVKRTGEKVFLECVQDMDHENMFWYRQDPGLGLRLIYFSYDVKMKEKGDIPEGYSVSREKKERFSLILESASTNQTSMYLCASSLLTSGRGETQYFGPGTRLLVL.

The CDR3: CASSFTTAGEAFF. CDR3 in DNA: TGTGCCAGCAGCTTCACCACGGCGGGAGAAGCTTTCTTT. V usage is TRBV7-8 and J usage is TRBJ1-1; unclear D gene. The CDR3 contains 13 residues. Germline lookup yields CDR1 SGHVS and CDR2 FQNEAQ. V lost 3 bases and J lost 8, with 13 bases in between. The variable domain in full, with the rest retrieved from reference TRBV7-8 and TRBJ1-1, is GAGVSQSPRYKVAKRGQDVALRCDPISGHVSLFWYQQALGQGPEFLTYFQNEAQLDKSGLPSDRFFAERPEGSVSTLKIQRTQQEDSAVYLCASSFTTAGEAFFGQGTRLTVV.